A single sample gave rise to the 22 T cell receptor beta chains below, sequenced in a study of T cells in Graves' hyperthyroidism and ophthalmopathy. The source material, RNA transcripts, was used to amplify TCR beta CDR3 regions. HTBI primers drove first-round RT-PCR of the TCR CDR3. TCRdb re-derived calls from the multiplex PCR reads in MiXCR, one entry per CDR3 protein. The table lists around 800,000 distinct CDR3 sequences, 35% to 40% of them singletons. Sample: blood. The source of these receptors is a man younger than 35 with Graves' hyperthyroidism.

The rearrangement uses TRBV25-1 and TRBJ2-5; D perhaps matches TRBD2 (5 bases). Looked up from germline, CDR1 is MGHDK and CDR2 is SYGVNS. V shed 8 bases and J shed 2 bases, with 21 bases lying between them. The CDR3 is made up of 16 amino acids. CDR3 DNA: TGTGCCAGCGTTGAAGATGTGAGAGGGCGTCAAGAGACCCAGTACTTC. Its translation is CASVEDVRGRQETQYF.

This clonotype was seen a few times. The chain links TRBV7-2 to TRBJ2-7; D tentatively reads TRBD1 or TRBD2 (5 bases each). Per germline, CDR1 SGHTA and CDR2 FQGNSA. The ends were cut back, 5 bases at V and 8 bases at J, with 25 bases in the middle. This CDR3 has 16 residues. This CDR3 is CASSLASGPLWCKQYF. DNA for the CDR3: TGTGCCAGCAGCCTGGCTTCGGGACCGCTGTGGTGCAAGCAGTACTTC.

This chain uses TRBV20-1 with TRBJ1-1, with D uncertain. Germline CDR1 and CDR2: DFQATT and SNEGSKA (reference sequence). Trimming pared 3 bases from V and 5 bases from J, leaving 13 bases between. The length of the CDR3 is 13 residues. The DNA for the CDR3 is TGCAGTGCTAGGCCTACCCGGGAAACTGAAGCTTTCTTT. Residues: CSARPTRETEAFF.

This clonotype has a count of ten or more. V is TRBV7-9 and J is TRBJ1-1; D is uncertain. Trimming cost V 5 bases and J 0 bases, with 10 bases left between them. The CDR3 loop spans 14 amino acids. The germline CDR1 and CDR2 sequences are SEHNR and FQNEAQ (reference sequence). DNA of the CDR3: TGTGCCAGCAGCCCGGACGTCTTGAACACTGAAGCTTTCTTT. Encoded protein: CASSPDVLNTEAFF. The whole variable domain, remainder taken from reference TRBV7-9 and TRBJ1-1, is DTGVSQNPRHKITKRGQNVTFRCDPISEHNRLYWYRQTLGQGPEFLTYFQNEAQLEKSRLLSDRFSAERPKGSFSTLEIQRTEQGDSAMYLCASSPDVLNTEAFFGQGTRLTVV.

The chain uses TRBV19 and TRBJ2-7; no reliable D call. V was cut by 9 bases and J by 0 bases, with 12 bases left in between. CDR1 LNHDA and CDR2 SQIVND come from the germline V gene (reference sequence). This CDR3 has 13 residues. The DNA for the CDR3 is TGTGCCAGCAGTTTGGTCCGCTCCTACGAGCAGTACTTC. Translating gives CASSLVRSYEQYF.

As concerns this clonotype: At one end, the junction sequence differs from germline, possibly due to a read error. The DNA of the CDR3 is TGTGCCGCCAGCAGTTTACAGGGGTACACCGGGGAGCTGTTTTTT. Translated: CAASSLQGYTGELFF. V is TRBV15 and J is TRBJ2-2, with 7 bases matching TRBD1. Per the germline V gene, CDR1 is LNHNV and CDR2 is YYDKDF (reference sequence). This CDR3 has 15 amino acids.

Concerning this clonotype: This may be a read error: a much more frequent sequence differs by one nucleotide. V gene TRBV19 combines with J gene TRBJ1-1; D is possibly TRBD1 (5 bases). The V gene's germline CDR1 is LNHDA and CDR2 SQIVND (reference sequence). The CDR3 consists of 13 residues. V shed 11 bases and J shed 7 bases, with 20 bases lying between them. CDR3 residues: CAGSSSGRGEAFF. The CDR3 DNA is TGTGCCGGCAGCTCGTCCGGGAGGGGTGAAGCTTTCTTT.

This clonotype was detected only a few times. The rearrangement links TRBV7-9 to TRBJ2-7; possibly TRBD2 for D (7 bases). In germline, CDR1 is SEHNR, CDR2 FQNEAQ (reference sequence). This CDR3 has 17 amino acids. The V end was cut by 2 bases, the J end by 4 bases, with 21 bases between. This chain's CDR3 is CASSLRLAGARSYEQYF. Written as DNA, the CDR3 is TGTGCCAGCAGCTTAAGACTGGCGGGGGCTCGGTCTTACGAGCAGTACTTC.

The V call is TRBV12-3 or TRBV12-4, the J call TRBJ1-5, with 7 bases lining up with TRBD1. The CDR3 runs to 15 residues. Trimming took 2 bases from V and 7 from J; bases not matched to a gene: 8. The CDR3, as DNA: TGTGCCAGCAGTTTACAGGGGGGGAGCGAGCAGCCCCAGCATTTT. Translated, it gives CASSLQGGSEQPQHF.

The chain links TRBV10-3 to TRBJ2-5; a possible D gene is TRBD1 (6 bases). The CDR3 loop spans 13 amino acids. Germline-derived CDR1 and CDR2 are ENHRY and SYGVKD. Trimming removed 10 bases from V and 4 bases from J, with 16 bases in between. The CDR3 spells CATQVGALETQYF. The CDR3 region has the DNA TGTGCCACCCAAGTGGGGGCCTTAGAGACCCAGTACTTC.

This clonotype was recorded many times. CDR3 DNA: TGCAGCGTTGCCGGACAGAACCAAGAGACCCAGTACTTC. Translated, it gives CSVAGQNQETQYF. This chain links TRBV29-1 with TRBJ2-5, with D possibly being TRBD1 (6 bases). CDR3 length: 13 residues. Trimming pared 4 bases from V and 0 bases from J, leaving 9 bases between. Germline assignment: CDR1 SQVTM and CDR2 ANQGSEA.

The J gene is TRBJ1-6, the V gene TRBV9; D unclear. Germline CDR1 and CDR2: SGDLS and YYNGEE. The CDR3 consists of 15 residues. V was shortened by 0 bases and J by 9 bases, with 13 bases between the two germline ends. The CDR3 bases are TGTGCCAGCAGCGTAGGCGGGGTGTTGGGTTCACCCCTCCACTTT. This translates into CASSVGGVLGSPLHF.

V gene TRBV29-1 combines with J gene TRBJ1-5; D might be TRBD1 (5 bases). Germline lookup yields CDR1 SQVTM and CDR2 ANQGSEA. Trimming removed 5 bases at V and 3 bases at J, with 11 bases between. The CDR3 has 13 residues. The CDR3 nucleotides read TGCAGCGTTTCGCCAGGGCTCAATCAGCCCCAGCATTTT. It codes for CSVSPGLNQPQHF. Complete variable domain (other parts from reference TRBV29-1 and TRBJ1-5): SAVISQKPSRDICQRGTSLTIQCQVDSQVTMMFWYRQQPGQSLTLIATANQGSEATYESGFVIDKFPISRPNLTFSTLTVSNMSPEDSSIYLCSVSPGLNQPQHFGDGTRLSIL.

Details on this clonotype: Given a much more abundant clone one base away, this may be a read error. The V gene is TRBV7-9, the J gene TRBJ2-5; D may be TRBD1 (5 bases). The CDR3 contains 14 residues. CDR1 is SEHNR and CDR2 is FQNEAQ in the germline V gene (reference sequence). The CDR3 reads CASSSGPGLETRYF. CDR3 DNA: TGTGCCAGCAGCTCTGGCCCAGGGTTAGAGACCCGGTACTTC.

This clonotype showed up many times. The chain joins TRBV7-2 to TRBJ1-1, with no clear D. CDR3 length: 14 amino acids. The V gene's germline CDR1 is SGHTA and CDR2 FQGNSA. V lost 1 base and J 11 bases, leaving 17 bases between the germline ends. Written as DNA, the CDR3 is TGTGCCAGCAGCTTAGAAGCAGGACCACTTTACGCTTTCTTT. Its translation: CASSLEAGPLYAFF.

In the case of this clonotype: Without the conserved terminal phenylalanine or tryptophan, this CDR3 likely stems from a read error. The genes are TRBV13 and TRBJ1-1; D remains ambiguous. CDR1 PRHDT and CDR2 FYEKMQ come from the germline V gene (reference sequence). This CDR3 has 13 amino acids. This CDR3 reads CASSLGLNSEAFL. DNA of the CDR3: TGTGCCAGCAGCTTAGGCCTTAACAGTGAAGCTTTCCTT.

This clonotype was counted a few times. The chain links TRBV7-8 to TRBJ1-5; the match to TRBD1 covers 9 bases. V gave up 4 bases and J gave up 4 bases; unmatched junction bases: 14. The CDR3 runs 18 residues. Germline V lookup: CDR1 SGHVS, CDR2 FQNEAQ. The CDR3 region is CASSSNHLDRGSNQPQHF. The CDR3 nucleotides read TGTGCCAGCAGCTCAAACCACCTCGACAGGGGGAGTAATCAGCCCCAGCATTTT.

This clonotype turned up a few times. The chain uses TRBV20-1 and TRBJ1-1, with D perhaps matching TRBD1 (6 bases). The CDR3 totals 15 residues. V lost 6 bases to trimming and J lost 0 bases, with 17 bases between them. Germline V gives CDR1 DFQATT, CDR2 SNEGSKA (reference sequence). CDR3 nucleotide sequence: TGCAGTGCCTTGGACAGTCAATTGATGAACACTGAAGCTTTCTTT. It translates to CSALDSQLMNTEAFF.

The gene calls are TRBV7-2 and TRBJ2-7; TRBD2 agrees at 10 bases. From germline, CDR1 is SGHTA and CDR2 FQGNSA. The ends lost 5 bases at V and 3 bases at J; junction bases unmatched: 4. The CDR3 extends over 14 amino acids. CDR3 DNA: TGTGCCAGCAGCCAACTAGCGGGAAGCTACGAGCAGTACTTC. Translated: CASSQLAGSYEQYF.

This clonotype was counted a few times. The CDR3 loop is CASSDRGSGELFF. The DNA of the CDR3 is TGTGCCAGCAGTGATAGGGGGTCCGGGGAGCTGTTTTTT. This chain links TRBV2 with TRBJ2-2; the D gene is possibly TRBD1 (6 bases). V gave up 3 bases and J gave up 6 bases, with 8 bases separating them. This CDR3 spans 13 amino acids. Germline assignment: CDR1 SNHLY and CDR2 FYNNEI.

J is TRBJ2-5 and V is TRBV24-1; 8 nucleotides match TRBD2. Looked up from germline, CDR1 is KGHDR and CDR2 is SFDVKD. This CDR3 spans 17 amino acids. The CDR3 region has the DNA TGTGCTAGTGGTTTGGTACTCGGAGCGGGGGCCCAAGAGACCCAGTACTTC. As protein: CASGLVLGAGAQETQYF.

This clonotype appeared many times. This chain connects TRBV7-2 to TRBJ2-5; 10 bases match TRBD2. V dropped 1 base and J dropped 5; count of bases not matched to a gene: 7. The CDR3 runs 16 residues. CDR1 is SGHTA, CDR2 FQGNSA, per germline. CDR3 sequence reads: CASSLVASGGWETQYF. In DNA form, the CDR3 reads TGTGCCAGCAGCTTAGTTGCTAGCGGGGGTTGGGAGACCCAGTACTTC.